This T cell receptor beta chain was captured by sequencing in a study of T-cell reconstitution after alpha-beta-depleted transplantation in children. V shed 4 bases, J shed 3 bases, and the junction held 11 bases outside the gene matches. Germline-derived CDR1 and CDR2 are SGHKS and YYEKEE (reference sequence). The CDR3 length is 17 residues. At least ten counts were recorded for this clonotype. Unique molecular identifiers were incorporated into the prepared TCRbeta library. Using its own MiXCR run on the PCR reads, TCRdb lists one record per CDR3 protein. Of hundreds of thousands of distinct CDR3 sequences in the sample, 13% were seen once.

The source material was PBMCs, sampled from the stem cell graft. The V call is TRBV5-5, the J call TRBJ2-1; 9 positions match TRBD1. The receptor comes from a human donor who donated a stem cell graft to a child with Fanconi anemia. The CDR3 DNA is TGTGCCAGCAGCGTTCGATTCCGGGACAGGGTCTACAATGAGCAGTTCTTC. Amino acids: CASSVRFRDRVYNEQFF.